The 16 T cell receptor beta chains given below trace back to one sample, sequenced in a study of T cell clones after liver transplantation. The data were produced by immunoSEQ multiplex PCR, yet TCRdb's version contains in-frame clones alone and is incomplete. The sample has 45,000 to 55,000 clones, roughly 80% seen once. The input for sequencing was CD4+ T cells from blood, taken before liver transplant. These TCRs come from a human donor who received a liver transplant.

V and J are TRBV4-3 and TRBJ2-2, with TRBD1 matching 7 bases. The trim removed 4 bases at V and 3 bases at J, leaving 8 bases unmatched. CDR1 is LGHNA and CDR2 is YSLEER in the germline V gene. CDR3 length: 16 amino acids. The CDR3 reads CASSRGAGTDTGELFF. The CDR3 DNA reads TGCGCCAGCAGCCGGGGAGCCGGGACAGACACCGGGGAGCTGTTTTTT.

This clone showed up just a few times. The chain links TRBV9 to TRBJ1-2; 10 nucleotides align to TRBD1. With V trimmed by 2 bases and J by 2 bases, 0 bases remained unmatched. This CDR3 comprises 14 residues. The germline gives CDR1 SGDLS, CDR2 YYNGEE. In nucleotides, the CDR3 is TGTGCCAGCAGCGTGGGACAGGGGAACTATGGCTACACCTTC. Protein sequence: CASSVGQGNYGYTF. Looking up the rest from reference TRBV9 and TRBJ1-2 gives the full variable domain: DSGVTQTPKHLITATGQRVTLRCSPRSGDLSVYWYQQSLDQGLQFLIQYYNGEERAKGNILERFSAQQFPDLHSELNLSSLELGDSALYFCASSVGQGNYGYTFGSGTRLTVV.

CDR3 in amino acids: CASSLSGPSSEAFF. CDR3 nucleotide sequence: TGTGCCAGCAGCTTATCGGGGCCCAGCAGTGAAGCTTTCTTT. This sequence joins TRBV7-2 and TRBJ1-1; possibly TRBD1 for D (5 bases). This CDR3 contains 14 residues. Trimming shortened V by 2 bases and J by 7 bases, and 14 bases separated the two germline ends. Germline values: CDR1 SGHTA, CDR2 FQGNSA. The whole variable domain, remainder taken from reference TRBV7-2 and TRBJ1-1, is GAGVSQSPSNKVTEKGKDVELRCDPISGHTALYWYRQSLGQGLEFLIYFQGNSAPDKSGLPSDRFSAERTGGSVSTLTIQRTQQEDSAVYLCASSLSGPSSEAFFGQGTRLTVV.

This clone occurred a few times. Here the CDR3 reads CASSRQMDNSEQYF. CDR3 bases: TGTGCCAGCAGCCGCCAGATGGACAACTCCGAGCAGTACTTC. The chain has TRBV4-2 and TRBJ2-7, with D possibly being TRBD1 (5 bases). This CDR3 region has 14 residues. V was clipped by 4 bases and J by 6 bases, with 16 bases between them. Germline CDR1 and CDR2: LGHNA and YNFKEQ.

The rearrangement joins TRBV4-1 to TRBJ1-6, with TRBD1 identical over 7 bases. CDR1 is MGHRA, CDR2 YSYEKL, per germline. Trimming cost V 0 bases and J 0 bases; bases outside gene matches: 14. CDR3 length: 21 amino acids. This chain's CDR3 is CASSQDWGGRGGVSYNSPLHF. In nucleotides, the CDR3 is TGCGCCAGCAGCCAAGATTGGGGCGGCAGGGGGGGCGTCTCCTATAATTCACCCCTCCACTTT.

The rearrangement uses TRBV5-1 and TRBJ2-2; TRBD1 might be the D (5 bases). In germline, CDR1 is SGHRS, CDR2 YFSETQ. The CDR3 is made up of 14 amino acids. V shed 0 bases and J shed 4 bases, with 7 bases lying between them. The CDR3: CASSLGGPTGELFF. The CDR3 DNA follows: TGCGCCAGCAGCTTGGGGGGCCCCACCGGGGAGCTGTTTTTT.

The chain recombines TRBV4-3 with TRBJ2-5; D remains unclear. The CDR3 is made up of 14 amino acids. The germline gives CDR1 LGHNA, CDR2 YSLEER. V was shortened by 0 bases and J by 3 bases, with 8 bases between the two germline ends. Here the CDR3 reads CASSQEGYKETQYF. DNA for the CDR3: TGCGCCAGCAGCCAAGAGGGATACAAAGAGACCCAGTACTTC.

The chain is built from TRBV11-2 and TRBJ2-7; D gene uncertain. The CDR3 spans 12 residues. Germline V gene lookup returns CDR1 SGHAT and CDR2 FQNNGV. The germline V and J ends were trimmed by 5 bases and 4 bases, with 9 bases remaining between them. In nucleotides, the CDR3 is TGTGCCAGCAGCACCTCAAGATACGAGCAGTACTTC. This encodes CASSTSRYEQYF.

The rearrangement joins TRBV6-1 to TRBJ2-3; unclear D gene. This CDR3 is 13 amino acids long. Germline V lookup: CDR1 MNHNS, CDR2 SASEGT. The V end lost 1 base, the J end lost 9 bases, and 11 bases lay between the germline ends. The CDR3 DNA reads as TGTGCCAGCAGTGAAGGACTTCGAGGAACGCAGTATTTT. This translates into CASSEGLRGTQYF.

This clone was recorded a few times. V is TRBV9 and J is TRBJ1-1; D unclear. Germline CDR1 reads SGDLS; CDR2 reads YYNGEE. The CDR3 extends over 14 amino acids. V lost 4 bases and J lost 1, with 11 bases in between. The CDR3 DNA sequence: TGTGCCAGCAGCCCTGCGACGGCGAACACTGAAGCTTTCTTT. It codes for CASSPATANTEAFF.

The rearrangement joins TRBV7-2 to TRBJ2-1; the D is unclear. V lost 1 base, J lost 3 bases, and 10 bases lay in between. The CDR3 covers 15 residues. Germline V gene lookup returns CDR1 SGHTA and CDR2 FQGNSA. CDR3: CASSLGGRNYNEQFF. Written as DNA, the CDR3 is TGTGCCAGCAGCTTAGGTGGCAGAAACTACAATGAGCAGTTCTTC.

The chain couples TRBV6-1 to TRBJ2-7, with 8 positions matching TRBD2. The CDR3 spans 13 residues. J gave up 8 bases and V 2 bases, and 5 bases lay outside the gene matches. The germline V gene has CDR1 MNHNS and CDR2 SASEGT. The CDR3 loop is CASSERTSPQQYF. DNA for the CDR3: TGTGCCAGCAGTGAAAGGACTAGCCCGCAGCAGTACTTC.

This rearrangement joins TRBV7-2 to TRBJ1-1; D ambiguous. The CDR3 totals 17 residues. V lost 5 bases to trimming and J lost 0 bases, with 19 bases between them. Germline CDR1 SGHTA, CDR2 FQGNSA. DNA of the CDR3: TGTGCCAGCAGCGACGGGATCACAGCCCACATGAACACTGAAGCTTTCTTT. Translating it yields CASSDGITAHMNTEAFF.

V usage is TRBV19 and J usage is TRBJ1-4; no clear D. Germline CDR1 reads LNHDA; CDR2 reads SQIVND (reference sequence). The V and J ends lost 3 bases and 8 bases respectively, with 13 bases between them. The CDR3 totals 14 residues. The CDR3 reads CASSMSREGEKLFF. The CDR3, as DNA: TGTGCCAGTAGTATGAGTCGAGAAGGGGAAAAACTGTTTTTT.

This chain joins TRBV5-1 and TRBJ2-3; D is possibly TRBD1 (6 bases). The V end was cut by 4 bases, the J end by 4 bases, with 10 bases between. This CDR3 is 13 amino acids long. Per the germline V gene, CDR1 is SGHRS and CDR2 is YFSETQ. The CDR3 here is CASSRQAPDTQYF. For the CDR3, the DNA is TGCGCCAGCAGCAGACAGGCGCCAGATACGCAGTATTTT.

This clone was seen only once. The chain recombines TRBV19 with TRBJ2-7, with 10 bases matching TRBD2. CDR1 is LNHDA, CDR2 SQIVND, per germline (reference sequence). There are 14 residues in the CDR3. Trimming at V came to 6 bases and at J to 4 bases, leaving 6 bases not matched to a gene. The CDR3 spells CASRQREGLYEQYF. The CDR3 DNA sequence: TGTGCCAGTAGACAGCGGGAGGGCCTATACGAGCAGTACTTC.